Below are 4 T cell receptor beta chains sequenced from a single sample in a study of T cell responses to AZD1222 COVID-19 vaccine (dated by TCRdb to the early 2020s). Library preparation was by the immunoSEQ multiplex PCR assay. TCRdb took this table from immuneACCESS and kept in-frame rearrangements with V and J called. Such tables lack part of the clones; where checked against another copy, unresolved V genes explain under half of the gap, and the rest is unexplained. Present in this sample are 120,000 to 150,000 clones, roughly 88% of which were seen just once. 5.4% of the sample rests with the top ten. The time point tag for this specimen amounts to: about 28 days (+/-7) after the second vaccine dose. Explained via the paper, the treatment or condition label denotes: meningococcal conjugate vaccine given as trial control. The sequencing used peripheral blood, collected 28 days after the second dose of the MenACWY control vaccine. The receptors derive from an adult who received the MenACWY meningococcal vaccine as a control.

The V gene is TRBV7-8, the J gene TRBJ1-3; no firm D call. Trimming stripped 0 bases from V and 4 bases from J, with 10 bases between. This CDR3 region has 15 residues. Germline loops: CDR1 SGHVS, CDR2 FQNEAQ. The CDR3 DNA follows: TGTGCCAGCAGCTTAGCATTCACGGGGGGAAACACCATATATTTT. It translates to CASSLAFTGGNTIYF.

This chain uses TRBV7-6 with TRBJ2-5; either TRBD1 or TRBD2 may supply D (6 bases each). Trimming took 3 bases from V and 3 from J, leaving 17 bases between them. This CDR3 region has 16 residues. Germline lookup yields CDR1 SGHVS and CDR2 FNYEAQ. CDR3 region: CASSFNAGTIKETQYF. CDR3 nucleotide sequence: TGTGCCAGCAGCTTCAATGCGGGGACAATTAAAGAGACCCAGTACTTC.

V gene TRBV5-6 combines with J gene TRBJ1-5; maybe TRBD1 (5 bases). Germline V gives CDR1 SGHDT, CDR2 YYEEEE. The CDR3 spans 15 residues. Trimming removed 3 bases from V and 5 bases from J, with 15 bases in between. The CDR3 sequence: CASSSAGLWDQPQHF. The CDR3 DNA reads TGTGCCAGCAGCTCGGCGGGGCTTTGGGATCAGCCCCAGCATTTT.

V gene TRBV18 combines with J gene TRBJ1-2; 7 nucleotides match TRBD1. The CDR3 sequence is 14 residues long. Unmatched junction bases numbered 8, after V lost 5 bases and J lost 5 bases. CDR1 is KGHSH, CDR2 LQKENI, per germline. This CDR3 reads CASSEGQNYYGYTF. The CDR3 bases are TGTGCCAGCTCAGAGGGACAGAACTATTATGGCTACACCTTC.